These 3 T cell receptor beta chains originate from one sample sequenced in a study of cytomegalovirus exposure and HLA in healthy donors. With 60 Vbeta and 13 Jbeta primers, the PCR was carried out. The repertoire was sequenced with immunoSEQ multiplex PCR; TCRdb's copy has only in-frame clones and lacks some. Among some 130,000 clones listed, around three quarters were seen once. The sequenced sample consisted of PBMCs. The receptors come from a man aged 18 to 35 in good health and CMV-seronegative.

The V and J genes are TRBV11-3 and TRBJ2-2, with 9 bases aligning to TRBD1. The germline V gene has CDR1 SGHNT and CDR2 YENEEA. The CDR3 extends over 19 amino acids. Germline trimming cut 0 bases from V and 4 bases from J; bases unmatched to any gene: 12. The CDR3 region has the DNA TGTGCCAGCAGCTTAGATCGTTGGGACAGGGCTCCGAGCACCGGGGAGCTGTTTTTT. Amino acid sequence: CASSLDRWDRAPSTGELFF.

The chain links TRBV28 to TRBJ2-2; 8 positions match TRBD2. Unmatched junction bases numbered 9, after V lost 6 bases and J lost 0 bases. Germline V gene lookup returns CDR1 MDHEN and CDR2 SYDVKM. This CDR3 is built from 17 residues. Here the CDR3 reads CASSRNLAGSNTGELFF. The DNA of the CDR3 is TGTGCCAGCAGCCGCAACCTAGCGGGTTCGAACACCGGGGAGCTGTTTTTT.

This chain joins TRBV5-4 and TRBJ1-5; D is unresolved. The ends were cut back, 4 bases at V and 5 bases at J, with 13 bases in the middle. Germline values: CDR1 SGHNT, CDR2 YYREEE (reference sequence). This CDR3 region has 14 residues. In DNA, the CDR3 is TGTGCCAGCAGCGACCCAGACACGTATCAGCCCCAGCATTTT. It specifies CASSDPDTYQPQHF.